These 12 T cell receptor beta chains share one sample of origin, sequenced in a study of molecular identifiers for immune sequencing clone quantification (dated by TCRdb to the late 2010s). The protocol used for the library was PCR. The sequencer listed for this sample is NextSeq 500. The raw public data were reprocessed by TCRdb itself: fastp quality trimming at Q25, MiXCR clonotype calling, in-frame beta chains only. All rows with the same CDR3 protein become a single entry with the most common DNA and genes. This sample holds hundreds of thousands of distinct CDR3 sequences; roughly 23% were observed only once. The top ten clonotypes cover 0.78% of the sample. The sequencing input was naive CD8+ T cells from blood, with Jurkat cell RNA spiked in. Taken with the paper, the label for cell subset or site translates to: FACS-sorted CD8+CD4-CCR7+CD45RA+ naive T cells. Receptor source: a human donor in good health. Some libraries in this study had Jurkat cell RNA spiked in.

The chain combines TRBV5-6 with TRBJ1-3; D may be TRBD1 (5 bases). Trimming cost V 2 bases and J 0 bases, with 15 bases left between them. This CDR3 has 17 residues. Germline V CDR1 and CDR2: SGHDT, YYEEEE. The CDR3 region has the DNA TGTGCCAGCAGCTTCTGGCAGGGCATCCGCTCTGGAAACACCATATATTTT. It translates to CASSFWQGIRSGNTIYF.

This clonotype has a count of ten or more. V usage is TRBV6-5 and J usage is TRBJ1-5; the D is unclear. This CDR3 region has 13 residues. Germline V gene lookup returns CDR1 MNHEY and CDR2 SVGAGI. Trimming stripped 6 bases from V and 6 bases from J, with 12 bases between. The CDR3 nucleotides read TGTGCCAGCAGCCTGGGTTTTGGTCAGCCCCAGCATTTT. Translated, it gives CASSLGFGQPQHF.

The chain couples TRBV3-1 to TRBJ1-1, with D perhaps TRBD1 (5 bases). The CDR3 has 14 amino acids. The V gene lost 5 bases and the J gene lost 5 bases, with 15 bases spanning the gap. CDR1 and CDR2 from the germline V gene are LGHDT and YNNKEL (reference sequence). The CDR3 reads CASSIRSEGTEAFF. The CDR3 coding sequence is TGTGCCAGCAGCATCAGGAGTGAGGGGACTGAAGCTTTCTTT. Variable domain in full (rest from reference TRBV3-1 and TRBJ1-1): DTAVSQTPKYLVTQMGNDKSIKCEQNLGHDTMYWYKQDSKKFLKIMFSYNNKELIINETVPNRFSPKSPDKAHLNLHINSLELGDSAVYFCASSIRSEGTEAFFGQGTRLTVV.

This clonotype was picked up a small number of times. For the CDR3, the DNA is TGTGCCAGCAGTTTTATTAGTAGCACAGATACGCAGTATTTT. It encodes CASSFISSTDTQYF. This rearrangement joins TRBV12-3 or TRBV12-4 to TRBJ2-3; no definite D call. This CDR3 has 14 residues. Trimming stripped 3 bases from V and 0 bases from J, with 7 bases between.

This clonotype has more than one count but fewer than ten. CDR3: CASKRETYEQYF. CDR3 nucleotides: TGTGCCAGCAAACGGGAGACCTACGAGCAGTACTTC. This chain connects TRBV6-2 or TRBV6-3 to TRBJ2-7; the D gene is possibly TRBD2 (6 bases). Germline CDR1 MNHEY, CDR2 SVGEGT. V was cut by 7 bases and J by 2 bases, with 9 bases left in between. This CDR3 is 12 amino acids long.

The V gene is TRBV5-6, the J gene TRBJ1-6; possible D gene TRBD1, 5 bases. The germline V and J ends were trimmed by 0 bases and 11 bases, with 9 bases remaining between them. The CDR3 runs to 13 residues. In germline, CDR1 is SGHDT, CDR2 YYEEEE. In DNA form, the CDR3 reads TGTGCCAGCAGCTTGGTGGGACGGCCACCCCTCCACTTT. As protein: CASSLVGRPPLHF.

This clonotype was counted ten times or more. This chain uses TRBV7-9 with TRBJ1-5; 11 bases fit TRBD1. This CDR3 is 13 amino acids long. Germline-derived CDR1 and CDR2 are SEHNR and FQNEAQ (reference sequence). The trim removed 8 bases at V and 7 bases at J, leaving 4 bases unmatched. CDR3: CASGGTGGQPQHF. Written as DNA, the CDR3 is TGTGCCAGCGGCGGGACAGGGGGACAGCCCCAGCATTTT.

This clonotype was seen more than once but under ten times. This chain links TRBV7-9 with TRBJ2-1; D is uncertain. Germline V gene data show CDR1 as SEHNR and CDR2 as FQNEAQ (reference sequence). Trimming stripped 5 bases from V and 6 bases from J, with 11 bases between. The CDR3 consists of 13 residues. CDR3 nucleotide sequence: TGTGCCAGCAGCCCAACGGAGCGCAATGAGCAGTTCTTC. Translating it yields CASSPTERNEQFF.

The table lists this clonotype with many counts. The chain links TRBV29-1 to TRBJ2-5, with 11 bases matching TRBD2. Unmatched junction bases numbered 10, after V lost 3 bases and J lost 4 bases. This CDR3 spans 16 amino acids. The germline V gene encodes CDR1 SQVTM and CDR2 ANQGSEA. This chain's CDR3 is CSVELAGGNTLETQYF. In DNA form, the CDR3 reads TGCAGCGTTGAGCTAGCGGGGGGAAATACTTTAGAGACCCAGTACTTC.

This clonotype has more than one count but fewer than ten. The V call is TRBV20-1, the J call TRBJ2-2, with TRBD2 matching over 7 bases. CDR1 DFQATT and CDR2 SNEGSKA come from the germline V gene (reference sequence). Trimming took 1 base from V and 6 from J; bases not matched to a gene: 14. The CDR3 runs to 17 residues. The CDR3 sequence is CSARVLSWEGLAGELFF. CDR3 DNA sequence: TGCAGTGCTAGAGTTTTGTCGTGGGAGGGCCTGGCCGGGGAGCTGTTTTTT.

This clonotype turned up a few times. The CDR3 loop reads CASRATSGAETQYF. In DNA, the CDR3 is TGCGCCAGCAGAGCGACTAGCGGGGCTGAGACCCAGTACTTC. V and J are TRBV4-1 and TRBJ2-5; 11 nucleotides match TRBD2. The J segment lost 5 bases and the V segment lost 6 bases, leaving 5 bases of the junction unmatched. The CDR3 contains 14 residues. Per the germline V gene, CDR1 is MGHRA and CDR2 is YSYEKL.

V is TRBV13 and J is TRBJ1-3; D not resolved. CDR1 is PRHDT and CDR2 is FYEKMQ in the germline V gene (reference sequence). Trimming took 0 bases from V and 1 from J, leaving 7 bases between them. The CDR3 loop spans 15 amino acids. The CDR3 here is CASSLGWSSGNTIYF. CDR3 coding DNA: TGTGCCAGCAGCTTAGGCTGGTCTTCTGGAAACACCATATATTTT. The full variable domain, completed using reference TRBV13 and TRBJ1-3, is AAGVIQSPRHLIKEKRETATLKCYPIPRHDTVYWYQQGPGQDPQFLISFYEKMQSDKGSIPDRFSAQQFSDYHSELNMSSLELGDSALYFCASSLGWSSGNTIYFGEGSWLTVV.